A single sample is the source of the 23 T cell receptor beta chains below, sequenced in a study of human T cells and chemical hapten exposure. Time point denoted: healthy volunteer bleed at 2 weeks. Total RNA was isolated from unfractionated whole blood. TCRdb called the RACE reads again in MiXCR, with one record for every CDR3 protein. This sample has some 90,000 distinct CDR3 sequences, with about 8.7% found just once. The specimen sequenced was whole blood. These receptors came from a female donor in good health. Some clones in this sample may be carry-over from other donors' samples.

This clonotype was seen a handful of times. Written as DNA, the CDR3 is TGCAGTGCTAGAGAGAGGGATCATGAGCAGTTCTTC. It translates to CSARERDHEQFF. This chain links TRBV20-1 with TRBJ2-1, with D maybe TRBD2 (5 bases). V shed 0 bases and J shed 8 bases, with 8 bases lying between them. The CDR3 spans 12 residues. The germline CDR1 and CDR2 sequences are DFQATT and SNEGSKA (reference sequence).

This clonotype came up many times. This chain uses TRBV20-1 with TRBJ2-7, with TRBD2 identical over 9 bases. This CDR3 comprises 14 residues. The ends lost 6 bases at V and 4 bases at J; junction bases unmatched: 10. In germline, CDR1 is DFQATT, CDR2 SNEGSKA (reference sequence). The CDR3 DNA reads TGCAGTGCAGACTCTAGCGGGACGGCGTACGAGCAGTACTTC. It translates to CSADSSGTAYEQYF.

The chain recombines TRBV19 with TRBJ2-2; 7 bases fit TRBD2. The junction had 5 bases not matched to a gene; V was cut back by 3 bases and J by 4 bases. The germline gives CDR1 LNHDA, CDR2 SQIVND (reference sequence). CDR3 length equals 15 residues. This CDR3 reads CASSIRGGRTGELFF. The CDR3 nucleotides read TGTGCCAGTAGTATTAGGGGAGGGCGCACCGGGGAGCTGTTTTTT.

In nucleotides, the CDR3 is TGTGCCAGCAGTTTATTAGCAACCGCGACTAGCACAGATACGCAGTATTTT. It translates to CASSLLATATSTDTQYF. The rearrangement links TRBV27 to TRBJ2-3; D call uncertain. The CDR3 length is 17 residues. Trimming shortened V by 1 base and J by 0 bases, and 14 bases separated the two germline ends. Germline V gives CDR1 MNHEY, CDR2 SMNVEV (reference sequence).

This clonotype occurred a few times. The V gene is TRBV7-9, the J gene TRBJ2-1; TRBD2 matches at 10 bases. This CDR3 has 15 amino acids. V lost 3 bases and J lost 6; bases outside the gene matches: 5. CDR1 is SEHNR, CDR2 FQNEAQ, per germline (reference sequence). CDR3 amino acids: CASSFGSGRFNEQFF. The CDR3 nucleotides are TGTGCCAGCAGCTTCGGTAGCGGGAGGTTCAATGAGCAGTTCTTC.

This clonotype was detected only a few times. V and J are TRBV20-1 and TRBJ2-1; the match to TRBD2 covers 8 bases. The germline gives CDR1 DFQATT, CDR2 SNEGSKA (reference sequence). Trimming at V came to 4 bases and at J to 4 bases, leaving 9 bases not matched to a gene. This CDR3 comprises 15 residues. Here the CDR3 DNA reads TGCAGTGCTACCTCTCGCGGGAGGATATACAATGAGCAGTTCTTC. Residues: CSATSRGRIYNEQFF.

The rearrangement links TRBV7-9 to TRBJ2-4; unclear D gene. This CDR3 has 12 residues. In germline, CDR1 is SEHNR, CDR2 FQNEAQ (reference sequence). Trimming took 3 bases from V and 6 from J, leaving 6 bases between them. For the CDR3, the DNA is TGTGCCAGCAGCTTTGGGTTAAACATTCAGTACTTC. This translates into CASSFGLNIQYF.

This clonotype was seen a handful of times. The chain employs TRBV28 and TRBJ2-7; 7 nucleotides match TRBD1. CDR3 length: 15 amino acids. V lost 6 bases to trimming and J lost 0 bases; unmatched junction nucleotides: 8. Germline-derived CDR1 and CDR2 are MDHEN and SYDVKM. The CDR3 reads CASRPSGTASYEQYF. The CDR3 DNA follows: TGTGCCAGCAGGCCCAGTGGGACAGCCTCCTACGAGCAGTACTTC.

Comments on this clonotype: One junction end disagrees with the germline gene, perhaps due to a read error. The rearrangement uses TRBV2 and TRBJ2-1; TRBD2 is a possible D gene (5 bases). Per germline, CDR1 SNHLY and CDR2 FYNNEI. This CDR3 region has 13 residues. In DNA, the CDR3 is TGTGTCAGCAGTGAGAGGGTTTACAATGAGCAGTTCTTC. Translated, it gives CVSSERVYNEQFF.

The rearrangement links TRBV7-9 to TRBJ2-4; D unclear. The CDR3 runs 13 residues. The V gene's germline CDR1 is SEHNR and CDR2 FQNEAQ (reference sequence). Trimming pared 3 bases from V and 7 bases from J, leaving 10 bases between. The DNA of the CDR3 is TGTGCCAGCAGCTTGGGATTTCAGAACATTCAGTACTTC. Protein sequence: CASSLGFQNIQYF.

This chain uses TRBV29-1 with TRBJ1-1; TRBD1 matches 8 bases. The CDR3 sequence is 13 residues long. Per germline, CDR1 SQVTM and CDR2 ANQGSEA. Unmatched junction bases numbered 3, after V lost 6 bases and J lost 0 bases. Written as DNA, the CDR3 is TGCAGCGTGGGGGACAGGATGAACACTGAAGCTTTCTTT. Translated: CSVGDRMNTEAFF. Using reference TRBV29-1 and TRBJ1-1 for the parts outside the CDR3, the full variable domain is SAVISQKPSRDICQRGTSLTIQCQVDSQVTMMFWYRQQPGQSLTLIATANQGSEATYESGFVIDKFPISRPNLTFSTLTVSNMSPEDSSIYLCSVGDRMNTEAFFGQGTRLTVV.

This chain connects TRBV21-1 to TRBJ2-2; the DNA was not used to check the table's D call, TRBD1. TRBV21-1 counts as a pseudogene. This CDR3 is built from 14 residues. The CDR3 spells CASSSRTRPGELFF. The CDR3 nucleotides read TGTGCCAGCAGCTCCCGAACTAGGCCCGGGGAGCTGTTTTTT.

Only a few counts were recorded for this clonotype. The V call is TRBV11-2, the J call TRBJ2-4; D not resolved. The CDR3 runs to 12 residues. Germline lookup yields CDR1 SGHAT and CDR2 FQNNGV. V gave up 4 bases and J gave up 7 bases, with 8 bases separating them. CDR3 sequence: CASSSLKNIQYF. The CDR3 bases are TGTGCCAGCAGCTCACTAAAGAACATTCAGTACTTC.

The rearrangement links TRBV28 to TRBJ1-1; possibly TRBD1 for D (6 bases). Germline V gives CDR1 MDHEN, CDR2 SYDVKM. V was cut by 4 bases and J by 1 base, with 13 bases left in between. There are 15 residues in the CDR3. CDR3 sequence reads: CASSSGGGRNTEAFF. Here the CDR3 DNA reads TGTGCCAGCAGTTCCGGTGGGGGGCGGAACACTGAAGCTTTCTTT.

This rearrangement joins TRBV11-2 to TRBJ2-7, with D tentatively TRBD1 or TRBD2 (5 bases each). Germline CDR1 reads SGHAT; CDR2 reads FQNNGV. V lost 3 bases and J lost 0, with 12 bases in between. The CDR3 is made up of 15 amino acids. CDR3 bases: TGTGCCAGCAGCTTGGGACCAACTTACTCCTACGAGCAGTACTTC. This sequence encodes CASSLGPTYSYEQYF.

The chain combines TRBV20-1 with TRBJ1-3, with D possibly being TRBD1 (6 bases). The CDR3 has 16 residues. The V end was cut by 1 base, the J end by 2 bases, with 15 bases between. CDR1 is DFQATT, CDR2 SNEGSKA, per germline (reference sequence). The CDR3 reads CSARVSRGSAGNTIYF. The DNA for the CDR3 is TGCAGTGCTAGAGTTTCCAGGGGATCGGCTGGAAACACCATATATTTT.

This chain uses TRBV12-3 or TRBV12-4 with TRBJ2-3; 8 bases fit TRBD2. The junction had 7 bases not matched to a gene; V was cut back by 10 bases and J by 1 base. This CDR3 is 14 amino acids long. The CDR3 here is CATKGTSGTDTQYF. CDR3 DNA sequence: TGTGCCACCAAGGGGACTAGTGGCACAGATACGCAGTATTTT.

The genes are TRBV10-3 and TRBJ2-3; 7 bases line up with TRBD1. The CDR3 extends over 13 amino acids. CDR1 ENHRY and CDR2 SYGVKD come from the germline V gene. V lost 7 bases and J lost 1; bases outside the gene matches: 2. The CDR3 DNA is TGTGCCATCAAAGGACAGGGCACAGATACGCAGTATTTT. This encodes CAIKGQGTDTQYF.

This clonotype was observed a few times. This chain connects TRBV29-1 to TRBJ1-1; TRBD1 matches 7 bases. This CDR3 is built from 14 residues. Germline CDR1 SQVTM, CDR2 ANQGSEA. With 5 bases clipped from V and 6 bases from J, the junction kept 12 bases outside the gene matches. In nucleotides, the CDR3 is TGCAGCGTTCACCAAACGACGGGGACAGCTGAAGCTTTCTTT. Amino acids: CSVHQTTGTAEAFF.

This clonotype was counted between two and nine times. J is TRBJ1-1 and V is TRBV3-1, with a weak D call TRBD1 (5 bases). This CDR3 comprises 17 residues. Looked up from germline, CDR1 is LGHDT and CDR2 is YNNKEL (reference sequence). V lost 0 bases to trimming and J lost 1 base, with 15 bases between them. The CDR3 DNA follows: TGTGCCAGCAGCCAAGAACTGACAGCAACGAAGAACACTGAAGCTTTCTTT. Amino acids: CASSQELTATKNTEAFF. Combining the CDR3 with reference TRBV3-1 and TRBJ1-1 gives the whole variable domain DTAVSQTPKYLVTQMGNDKSIKCEQNLGHDTMYWYKQDSKKFLKIMFSYNNKELIINETVPNRFSPKSPDKAHLNLHINSLELGDSAVYFCASSQELTATKNTEAFFGQGTRLTVV.

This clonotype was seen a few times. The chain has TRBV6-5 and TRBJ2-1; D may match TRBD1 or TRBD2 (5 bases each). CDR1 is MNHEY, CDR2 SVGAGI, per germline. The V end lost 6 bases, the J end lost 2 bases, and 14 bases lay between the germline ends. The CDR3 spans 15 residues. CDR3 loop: CASSRDAGAYNEQFF. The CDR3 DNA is TGTGCCAGCAGCCGGGACGCTGGGGCCTACAATGAGCAGTTCTTC.

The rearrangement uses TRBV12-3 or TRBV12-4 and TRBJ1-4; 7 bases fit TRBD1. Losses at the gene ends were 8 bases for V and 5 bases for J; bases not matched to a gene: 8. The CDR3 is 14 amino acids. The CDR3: CASRMGRGNEKLFF. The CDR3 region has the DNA TGTGCCAGCCGGATGGGCAGGGGGAATGAAAAACTGTTTTTT.

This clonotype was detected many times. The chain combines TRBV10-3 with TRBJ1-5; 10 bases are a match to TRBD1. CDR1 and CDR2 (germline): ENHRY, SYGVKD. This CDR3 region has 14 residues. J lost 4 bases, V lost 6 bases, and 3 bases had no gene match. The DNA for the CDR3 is TGTGCCATCAGGACGGACAGGGGGAATCAGCCCCAGCATTTT. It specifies CAIRTDRGNQPQHF.